These T cell receptor beta chains were read from a single sample in a study of blood T cell repertoires in COVID-19. The data were produced by immunoSEQ multiplex PCR, yet TCRdb's version contains in-frame clones alone and is incomplete. The table includes approximately 220,000 clones, 70% to 90% detected once. The sample consisted of peripheral blood. These receptors came from a man aged 55-75 years with acute or convalescent COVID-19. Both conserved end residues are part of each CDR3. The order of the fields is J gene, clone size, V gene, D gene, CDR3 DNA, CDR3 protein. D genes are given only for firm matches. A clone size is listed for some rows: how often the clone was seen (once, few, many), or a class if it is expanded.

TRBJ2-1 | - | TRBV9 | TRBD2 | TGTGCCAGCAATAGCGGGGGCCCCTACAATGAGCAGTTCTTC | CASNSGGPYNEQFF
TRBJ2-2 | once | TRBV6-5 | - | TGTGCCAGCAGTTACTCCGGCAGGGTCCGGACCGGGGAGCTGTTTTTT | CASSYSGRVRTGELFF
TRBJ2-7 | - | TRBV15 | - | TGTGCCACCAGCAGAGAACACGATTCCTACGAGCAGTACTTC | CATSREHDSYEQYF
TRBJ2-7 | - | TRBV7-2 | TRBD1 | TGTGCCAGCAGCTTGGCAGGGGGCTACGAGCAGTACTTC | CASSLAGGYEQYF
TRBJ2-2 | - | TRBV7-2 | - | TGTGCCAGCAGCCGCCGAAGGGGCGTAAACACCGGGGAGCTGTTTTTT | CASSRRRGVNTGELFF
TRBJ1-1 | - | TRBV19 | - | TGTGCCAGTAGTATAGATCTATCAAGGGGGACTGAAGCTTTCTTT | CASSIDLSRGTEAFF
TRBJ2-1 | - | TRBV19 | TRBD2 | TGTGCCAGTAGTAAGACTAGCGGGGTGAATGAGCAGTTCTTC | CASSKTSGVNEQFF
TRBJ2-7 | - | TRBV6-2/TRBV6-3 | - | TGTGCCAGCAGTGGACAGCCAAACATAGGGTACGAGCAGTACTTC | CASSGQPNIGYEQYF
TRBJ1-1 | - | TRBV7-2 | TRBD1 | TGTGCCAGCAGCTTCACAGGGGGCGCAACCACTGAAGCTTTCTTT | CASSFTGGATTEAFF
TRBJ1-2 | - | TRBV21-1 | - | TGTGCCAGCCCGGACAGGGGATCATACTATGGCTACACCTTC | CASPDRGSYYGYTF
TRBJ2-7 | - | TRBV4-3 | TRBD1 | TGCGCCAGCAGCCAAGATCGCGGGACAGGGTCCAACGAGCAGTACTTC | CASSQDRGTGSNEQYF
TRBJ1-3 | - | TRBV7-6 | - | TGTGCCAGCAGCTTAGGGGGGCAGGGGAGCTCTGGAAACACCATATATTTT | CASSLGGQGSSGNTIYF
TRBJ1-2 | - | TRBV6-5 | TRBD1 | TGTGCCAGCAGGATACAGGGGGCTGGGGGCTACACCTTC | CASRIQGAGGYTF
TRBJ2-5 | - | TRBV6-1 | TRBD2 | TGTGCCAGCAGTGAAGGGACTAGCGGGGGGAAAGAGACCCAGTACTTC | CASSEGTSGGKETQYF
TRBJ2-3 | - | TRBV7-2 | TRBD2 | TGTGCCAGCAGCTTAGTGGCTAGCGGGCCCCTTGATACGCAGTATTTT | CASSLVASGPLDTQYF
TRBJ2-7 | - | TRBV6-5 | TRBD2 | TGTGCCAGCAGTTCTTCCGGGGGGACCTACGAGCAGTACTTC | CASSSSGGTYEQYF
TRBJ2-2 | - | TRBV4-3 | - | TGCGCCAGCAGCCAAGATTTAACAGGTCGGACCGGGGAGCTGTTTTTT | CASSQDLTGRTGELFF
TRBJ2-1 | - | TRBV2 | TRBD2 | TGTGCCAGCAGTGAGTTTGCGGGGGGGCCAAGTGAGCAGTTCTTC | CASSEFAGGPSEQFF
TRBJ2-7 | - | TRBV7-8 | - | TGTGCCAGCAGCGATACAGGCAGGGGCTTTTACGAGCAGTACTTC | CASSDTGRGFYEQYF
TRBJ1-1 | - | TRBV18 | - | TGTGCCAGCTCACCACGAGTGTCAAACACTGAAGCTTTCTTT | CASSPRVSNTEAFF
TRBJ2-3 | - | TRBV9 | TRBD2 | TGTGCCAGCACCACGGGACTAGCGGGGGGGCTCACAGATACGCAGTATTTT | CASTTGLAGGLTDTQYF
TRBJ1-1 | once | TRBV6-2/TRBV6-3 | TRBD1 | TGTGCCAGCAGTTACTCGACAGGGGCATACACTGAAGCTTTCTTT | CASSYSTGAYTEAFF
TRBJ2-1 | - | TRBV7-2 | TRBD2 | TGTGCCAGCAGCTTAGGGGGGAGCGGGGGCCCCTACAATGAGCAGTTCTTC | CASSLGGSGGPYNEQFF
TRBJ2-7 | - | TRBV6-5 | TRBD2 | TGTGCCAGCCAGCTAGCGGGGGACTCCTACGAGCAGTACTTC | CASQLAGDSYEQYF
TRBJ2-1 | - | TRBV18 | TRBD2 | TGTGCCAGCTCACCAACGACTAGCGGGGGGGCCAACAATGAGCAGTTCTTC | CASSPTTSGGANNEQFF
TRBJ1-5 | - | TRBV18 | TRBD1 | TGTGCCAGCTCAGGACAGGAACTTAGCAATCAGCCCCAGCATTTT | CASSGQELSNQPQHF
TRBJ2-3 | - | TRBV27 | TRBD2 | TGTGCCAGCACCCATTTTGGCGGGGGTTCAGATACGCAGTATTTT | CASTHFGGGSDTQYF
TRBJ2-6 | - | TRBV5-1 | TRBD1 | TGCGCCAGCAGCTACGACACCAAGACAGGGGGCAACTCTGGGGCCAACGTCCTGACTTTC | CASSYDTKTGGNSGANVLTF
TRBJ2-6 | - | TRBV24-1 | - | TGTGCCACCAGTCCGTCGGGGGGCGACGGATCTGGGGCCAACGTCCTGACTTTC | CATSPSGGDGSGANVLTF
TRBJ2-7 | - | TRBV18 | - | TGTGCCAGCTCACAGACGGTAAACTCGGGACAAATCTCTCACGAGCAGTACTTC | CASSQTVNSGQISHEQYF
TRBJ1-5 | - | TRBV4-3 | - | TGCGCCAGCAGCCAAGATGTCGGGGGGCTACAGCCCCAGCATTTT | CASSQDVGGLQPQHF
TRBJ1-3 | - | TRBV30 | TRBD1 | TGTGCCCTGGATGGGCAGGGGGCTATCTCTGGAAACACCATATATTTT | CALDGQGAISGNTIYF
TRBJ1-6 | - | TRBV10-1 | - | TGCGCCAGCAGCCACGAACAGGGTGAATCCCTCCACTTT | CASSHEQGESLHF
TRBJ2-1 | - | TRBV11-2 | TRBD1 | TGTGCCAGCAGCTTAGATCTGAGGGGGCATAACGGGCAGTTCTTC | CASSLDLRGHNGQFF
TRBJ2-7 | - | TRBV6-1 | - | TGTGCCAGCAGTGCCCAATCCGGCGGGGACTCCTACGAGCAGTACTTC | CASSAQSGGDSYEQYF
TRBJ1-1 | - | TRBV2 | - | TGTGCCAGCAGTGAAGAGGGGGGGCGGAACACTGAAGCTTTCTTT | CASSEEGGRNTEAFF